Below, one T cell receptor beta chain is given with its context. The antigen is undetermined. This specimen belongs to a study of blood T cells in healthy people across ages. Study-level results: Lack of knowledge of donor CMV status possibly confounded expanded clonotype changes.

With a J-beta primer mix and a sample-barcoded 5' primer, a second PCR ran about 7 to 12 cycles. TCRdb re-derived calls from the 5' RACE reads in MiXCR, one entry per CDR3 protein. This sample carries approximately 770,000 distinct CDR3 sequences, about 62% of them seen once, and the ten largest clones take about 20%. V shed 3 bases and J shed 5 bases, with 15 bases lying between them. Germline CDR1 is SGDLS and CDR2 is YYNGEE. The CDR3 is 15 residues long. The receptor was derived from a man between 25 and 39 years old in good health. The V and J genes are TRBV9 and TRBJ2-1, with TRBD1 as a possible D gene (5 bases). The sequenced sample was blood. DNA for the CDR3: TGTGCCAGCAGCGCACGTGGGGCCCTTAACAATGAGCAGTTCTTC. The encoded protein is CASSARGALNNEQFF. The full variable domain, with the rest looked up from reference TRBV9 and TRBJ2-1, is DSGVTQTPKHLITATGQRVTLRCSPRSGDLSVYWYQQSLDQGLQFLIQYYNGEERAKGNILERFSAQQFPDLHSELNLSSLELGDSALYFCASSARGALNNEQFFGPGTRLTVL.